This T cell receptor beta chain was observed in a study of tumor and adjacent non-tumor tissue in lung cancer. Findings and limits, study-wide: Patients with more diverse tumor TCRs had worse survival.

No cell sorting was done before RNA was extracted from the tissue. This non-tumor lung sample came from over 3 cm beyond the tumor edge. This CDR3 comprises 15 residues. Trimming pared 6 bases from V and 7 bases from J, leaving 19 bases between. TCRbeta libraries were built with three rounds of nested PCR, modified from ARM-PCR. In TCRdb, the multiplex PCR reads were re-called with MiXCR into one record per CDR3 protein. Here the sample spans 80,000 to 130,000 distinct CDR3 sequences, roughly 60% being singletons. This clonotype qualifies as large. No antigen is known for it. The chain has TRBV12-3 or TRBV12-4 and TRBJ2-1, with a weak D call TRBD1 (6 bases). Sequences were obtained from distant non-tumor lung tissue. This receptor was obtained from a man aged 25 to 40 with non-small cell lung cancer. CDR3 sequence (DNA): TGTGCCAGCAGATGGGGAAACTCGCAGGGGAATGAGCAGTTCTTC. Its translation is CASRWGNSQGNEQFF.